The 17 T cell receptor beta chains below were found in one sample sequenced in a study of vaccination and CD4 T cells after COVID-19. Their recognized antigens are unknown. With the Oncomine TCR Beta short-read assay, DNA from cultured CD4+ T cells was sequenced. Extraction of genomic DNA was performed on cultured CD4+ T cells. TCRdb itself ran the PCR reads through MiXCR, one entry per CDR3 protein. The sample contains approximately 9,600 distinct CDR3 sequences, around 30% of which appear only once. Treatment of the sample: 10-day PBMC culture with coronavirus spike peptide pools or control peptides (ViraFEST assay). Gathering of the CD4+ T cells, from the unexposed donor, took place before the COVID-19 pandemic (2011-2018). Sample: CD4+ T cells from blood, cultured in vitro. The source of these receptors is a human donor in good health.

This chain joins TRBV6-2 or TRBV6-3 and TRBJ2-2; 7 bases are a match to TRBD1. From germline, CDR1 is MNHEY and CDR2 SVGEGT. The V gene end was trimmed by 5 bases and the J gene end by 2 bases; junction bases not matched to a gene: 5. CDR3 length: 15 amino acids. The CDR3 nucleotides read TGTGCCAGCAGTAGGGGGCTGTTTAACACCGGGGAGCTGTTTTTT. It is translated as CASSRGLFNTGELFF.

This clonotype has only a few counts. J is TRBJ1-1 and V is TRBV27; TRBD1 is a possible D gene (6 bases). The germline gives CDR1 MNHEY, CDR2 SMNVEV (reference sequence). The CDR3 is 15 residues long. V lost 6 bases and J lost 2, with 16 bases in between. The CDR3 here is CASRRNGQSNTEAFF. For the CDR3, the DNA is TGTGCCAGCAGGCGAAATGGACAGAGCAACACTGAAGCTTTCTTT.

V and J are TRBV4-1 and TRBJ1-3; TRBD1 matches 9 bases. Per germline, CDR1 MGHRA and CDR2 YSYEKL. J was trimmed by 3 bases and V by 0 bases; bases with no gene match: 6. The CDR3 consists of 17 residues. The CDR3 DNA reads as TGCGCCAGCAGCCAAGATCACCGACAGGGGGTTGGAAACACCATATATTTT. This codes for CASSQDHRQGVGNTIYF.

The V and J genes are TRBV28 and TRBJ1-5, with a tentative D call TRBD1 (6 bases). Germline V gene data show CDR1 as MDHEN and CDR2 as SYDVKM. The length of the CDR3 is 15 residues. Between the trimmed V and J ends, which lost 5 bases and 2 bases, there was a span of 13 bases. The CDR3 spells CASSRGRGGNQPQHF. In DNA, the CDR3 is TGTGCCAGCAGTCGGGGCAGGGGTGGCAATCAGCCCCAGCATTTT.

This clonotype was observed a few times. This chain links TRBV7-8 with TRBJ1-2; D gene ambiguous. In germline, CDR1 is SGHVS, CDR2 FQNEAQ. The CDR3 is 9 residues long. DNA for the CDR3: TGTGCAGTTAACTATGGCTACACCTTC. It is translated as CAVNYGYTF.

This clonotype occurred once. The chain carries TRBV2 and TRBJ2-2; TRBD2 might be the D (6 bases). This CDR3 is 16 amino acids long. Germline lookup yields CDR1 SNHLY and CDR2 FYNNEI. V lost 6 bases, J lost 5 bases, and 19 bases lay in between. The CDR3 reads CASRTLLGRRTGELFF. The CDR3 DNA reads TGTGCCAGCAGGACCCTTTTGGGGAGGAGGACCGGGGAGCTGTTTTTT.

This clonotype has just a few counts. V gene TRBV27 combines with J gene TRBJ2-1; perhaps TRBD2 as D (6 bases). This CDR3 is 13 amino acids long. The V gene lost 4 bases and the J gene lost 6 bases, with 10 bases spanning the gap. Germline lookup yields CDR1 MNHEY and CDR2 SMNVEV (reference sequence). CDR3 amino acids: CASSSGLSNEQFF. In DNA form, the CDR3 reads TGTGCCAGCAGTTCGGGACTCTCCAATGAGCAGTTCTTC.

The V and J genes are TRBV7-3 and TRBJ1-2; 7 bases line up with TRBD1. This CDR3 has 13 amino acids. The V gene's germline CDR1 is SGHTA and CDR2 FQGTGA. The V gene end was trimmed by 3 bases and the J gene end by 7 bases; junction bases not matched to a gene: 5. CDR3 bases: TGTGCCAGCAGCTTCACAGGGGAGGTTGGCTACACCTTC. Protein product: CASSFTGEVGYTF.

This clonotype has more than one count but fewer than ten. The chain combines TRBV20-1 with TRBJ2-3; the D is unclear. Trimming shortened V by 5 bases and J by 4 bases, and 16 bases separated the two germline ends. CDR3 length: 14 amino acids. The germline gives CDR1 DFQATT, CDR2 SNEGSKA (reference sequence). The CDR3 DNA sequence: TGCAGTGCTGGGAATTTGGTGTCTCCAGATACGCAGTATTTT. Amino acids: CSAGNLVSPDTQYF.

J is TRBJ2-1 and V is TRBV29-1; 9 bases are a match to TRBD2. With 7 bases clipped from V and 3 bases from J, the junction kept 7 bases outside the gene matches. CDR1 and CDR2 (germline): SQVTM, ANQGSEA. The CDR3 contains 14 residues. CDR3 in amino acids: CSAREAGGYNEQFF. The CDR3 nucleotides read TGCAGCGCCCGTGAAGCGGGGGGCTACAATGAGCAGTTCTTC.

This clonotype was counted only a few times. The chain carries TRBV15 and TRBJ2-5; D is undetermined. This CDR3 has 12 amino acids. V gave up 0 bases and J gave up 5 bases, with 4 bases separating them. Looked up from germline, CDR1 is LNHNV and CDR2 is YYDKDF (reference sequence). CDR3 sequence reads: CATSRDLETQYF. The CDR3 nucleotides read TGTGCCACCAGCAGAGATCTGGAGACCCAGTACTTC.

This clonotype has just a few counts. The rearrangement uses TRBV20-1 and TRBJ2-7; 7 bases are shared with TRBD2. This CDR3 has 12 residues. The trim removed 8 bases at V and 2 bases at J, leaving 6 bases unmatched. CDR1 and CDR2 from the germline V gene are DFQATT and SNEGSKA (reference sequence). CDR3 loop: CSRGEGTYEQYF. The CDR3 DNA reads as TGCAGTAGAGGGGAGGGGACCTACGAGCAGTACTTC.

This clonotype was seen more than once but under ten times. V and J are TRBV5-6 and TRBJ1-5, with a weak D call TRBD1 (6 bases). CDR1 is SGHDT, CDR2 YYEEEE, per germline. The germline V and J ends were trimmed by 0 bases and 7 bases, with 14 bases remaining between them. The CDR3 is made up of 15 amino acids. CDR3 sequence (DNA): TGTGCCAGCAGCTTGGCCGGCTTGGGGGCGCAGCCCCAGCATTTT. Translating gives CASSLAGLGAQPQHF. The full variable domain, in which reference TRBV5-6 and TRBJ1-5 provide the parts outside the CDR3, is DAGVTQSPTHLIKTRGQQVTLRCSPKSGHDTVSWYQQALGQGPQFIFQYYEEEERQRGNFPDRFSGHQFPNYSSELNVNALLLGDSALYLCASSLAGLGAQPQHFGDGTRLSIL.

The rearrangement uses TRBV18 and TRBJ1-5; possibly TRBD1 for D (6 bases). The germline V gene has CDR1 KGHSH and CDR2 LQKENI. This CDR3 spans 14 amino acids. V lost 3 bases and J lost 5, with 11 bases in between. The CDR3 is CASSPGGLDQPQHF. Written as DNA, the CDR3 is TGTGCCAGCTCACCTGGGGGCCTCGATCAGCCCCAGCATTTT.

This clonotype appeared a few times. The chain links TRBV25-1 to TRBJ1-6; 10 nucleotides match TRBD1. The trim removed 3 bases at V and 7 bases at J, leaving 6 bases unmatched. Germline V gives CDR1 MGHDK, CDR2 SYGVNS. This CDR3 is 16 amino acids long. In nucleotides, the CDR3 is TGTGCCAGCAGTGACCCTCGGACAGGGGGAAATTCACCCCTCCACTTT. Its translation is CASSDPRTGGNSPLHF.

The chain has TRBV9 and TRBJ1-1, with D possibly TRBD1 on 6 matching bases. V shed 4 bases and J shed 1 base, with 11 bases lying between them. The germline gives CDR1 SGDLS, CDR2 YYNGEE. The CDR3 consists of 14 residues. The CDR3 sequence: CASSPQGGNTEAFF. CDR3 sequence (DNA): TGTGCCAGCAGCCCCCAAGGGGGGAACACTGAAGCTTTCTTT.

This chain joins TRBV28 and TRBJ1-6; D is unresolved. V lost 4 bases to trimming and J lost 6 bases, with 16 bases between them. This CDR3 comprises 16 residues. Looked up from germline, CDR1 is MDHEN and CDR2 is SYDVKM. The DNA for the CDR3 is TGTGCCAGCAGTTCCCCCTTTGCGCGGGGTAATTCACCCCTCCACTTT. As protein: CASSSPFARGNSPLHF.